The source of this TCR beta chain is a study of T-cell memory formation after mild COVID-19. The wider study: TCR clustering was largely donor specific. Study findings and constraints: CD4+ contracting clones were mainly CM and EM; CD8+ ones, EMRA. Contracting clones, day 15 to 85, had balanced CD4/CD8, and later expanders favored CD4+.

A remark on this clonotype: The antigen is unknown.

The 5'RACE method, run with constant-segment primers, produced TCR alpha and TCR beta cDNA libraries (carrying sample barcodes and UMIs). Via MiXCR, TCRdb re-called the 5' RACE reads, giving one row per CDR3 protein. Found here are 250,000 to 350,000 distinct CDR3 sequences, 15% to 20% of them singletons; the top ten hold 22%. CDR3 length: 16 amino acids. V gave up 1 base and J gave up 2 bases; unmatched junction bases: 7. V is TRBV12-3 or TRBV12-4 and J is TRBJ1-2; 7 bases fit TRBD1. The sequence derives from a man younger than 30 who had mild COVID-19 (a few samples of this study predate the infection). Cell type and time point are not known. The sequencing sample was made of PBMCs or a T cell subset sorted from them (not recorded which). The CDR3 protein is CASSLGRGDRNYGYTF. The CDR3 DNA sequence: TGTGCCAGCAGTTTAGGACGCGGGGACAGAAACTATGGCTACACCTTC.